One T cell receptor (beta chain) is described in this entry. This clone occurred once. Which antigen it targets is not known. Base qualities are missing; no much larger clone stands one base away. The V end gives up 5 bases and the J end 5 bases, leaving 8 bases in the junction not matched to a gene. The germline V gene yields SGHTA for CDR1 and FQGNSA for CDR2. The CDR3 goes from the cysteine to the phenylalanine over 17 residues. Just the 51-base CDR3 DNA is kept, in frame starting at base 1. The goal of deep resolution MiSeq sequencing was a depth between 1 in 1 million and 1 in 200,000 T cells, and coverage averaged 10x per clonotype. The immunoSEQ hsTCRB Kit was used to generate the TCR beta libraries. The published analysis was carried out like this. Data were analyzed with ImmunoSEQ Data Assistant and ImmunoSEQ Analyzer, with V, D and J genes assigned per IMGT definitions. Clonality was computed as one minus normalized Shannon entropy of productive rearrangement frequencies, ranging from 0 to 1. Public clonotype analysis was restricted to overrepresented clonotypes comprising at least 0.05% of each patient's repertoire. About a dozen repertoires from age-matched healthy donors, obtained from immuneACCESS, served as clonality controls. As stored in TCRdb, this immuneACCESS dataset retains in-frame rearrangements with V and J assigned. A fraction of the clones does not appear; measured against another copy, unresolved V genes explain less than half of the discrepancy, and the remainder lacks a known reason. V, J and clone size derive from that table, while D and trimming were established from the DNA sequence. The sample yields tens of thousands of clones; almost 70% were counted once. About 13% of the sample comes from the top ten.

This record comes from a study of cytotoxic CD8 clonotypes in ibrutinib-treated CLL (dated by TCRdb to the early 2020s). About the study as a whole: The cohort had about ten relapsed/refractory and approximately 15 treatment-naive patients; some 17 were IGHV unmutated. Responses were partial in 25 or so patients and complete in 2; after median around 68 months follow-up, about 14 stayed in remission and roughly twelve progressed. The response samples were drawn at a median of 12 months into treatment, with a range of about 6 to 36 months. Longitudinal samples were available for about 30% of the 86 trial participants. On average, each sample yielded around 250,000 productive templates and tens of thousands of productive rearrangements. Every remission and progressive disease sample was obtained while ibrutinib was still being received by the patients. Cryopreserved peripheral blood mononuclear cells were obtained before treatment, at response, and at either sustained remission or disease progression.

The time point label, as the study defines it: more than 10 months on ibrutinib. For TCR beta library preparation, 1.5 to 2 micrograms of genomic DNA was extracted from cryopreserved PBMCs. Longitudinal blood samples from CLL patients receiving ibrutinib monotherapy were subjected to high-throughput TCR beta sequencing. The patients took part in an open-label, single-center phase 2 trial of ibrutinib monotherapy. What the study reported, not specific to this receptor: Clonality rose at ibrutinib response, remained stable during sustained remission, and dropped back toward baseline at progression. Sampling times were not matched between sustained-remission and progressing patients, and lymph node repertoires were not studied. Public clonotypes were rare and either shrank or stayed stable during treatment, and the rise in clonality at ibrutinib response reflected expansion of private clonotypes. Baseline clonality exceeded that of age-matched healthy donors and correlated strongly with circulating CD8+ T-cell counts.

The sequenced sample was PBMCs, obtained after 12 months of ibrutinib treatment. In this chain, TRBV7-2 is recombined with TRBJ2-5, with 16 junctional bases fitting TRBD2. This TCR derives from a human donor with chronic lymphocytic leukemia. The bases read TGTGCCAGCAGCCCAGGGACTAGCGGGAGGGGTACGGAGACCCAGTACTTC. Its protein is CASSPGTSGRGTETQYF.